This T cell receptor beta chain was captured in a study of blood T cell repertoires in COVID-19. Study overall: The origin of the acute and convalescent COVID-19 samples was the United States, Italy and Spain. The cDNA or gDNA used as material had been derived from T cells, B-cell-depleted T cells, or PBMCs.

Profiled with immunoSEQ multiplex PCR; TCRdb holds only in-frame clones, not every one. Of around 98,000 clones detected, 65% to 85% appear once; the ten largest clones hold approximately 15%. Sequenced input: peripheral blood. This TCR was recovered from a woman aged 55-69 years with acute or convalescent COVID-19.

CDR3 nucleotide sequence: TGTGCCAGCAGCCATTCCGGGACTAGTGGGTTTGGGGCCAACGTCCTGACTTTC. Its protein product is CASSHSGTSGFGANVLTF. The chain uses TRBV4-2 and TRBJ2-6; 8 positions agree with TRBD2. CDR1 LGHNA and CDR2 YNFKEQ come from the germline V gene. The CDR3 is made up of 18 amino acids. V trimming: 3 bases; J trimming: 3 bases; junction bases outside the gene matches: 10.